The text below deals with one TCR beta chain. The sample is drawn from a study of Ad26.COV2.S vaccination and SARS-CoV-2 variants. Treatment: around 19 received Ad26.COV2.S at low or high dose, single or two shots; about 5 received placebo; per-sample allocation not given. Sampling was performed 63 days after the first vaccine or placebo injection. The CDR3 runs to 13 residues. CDR1 and CDR2 from the germline V gene are DFQATT and SNEGSKA (reference sequence). The V and J ends lost 3 bases and 6 bases, in that order; junction bases with no gene match: 7. Produced via immunoSEQ multiplex PCR; TCRdb's table is partial and in-frame only. The sample lists 350,000 to 500,000 clones, about 90% occurring once.

The sequence derives from a person aged 18-60 years who received the Ad26.COV2.S COVID-19 vaccine or a placebo. The chain joins TRBV20-1 to TRBJ2-7; 8 bases fit TRBD1. The sample consisted of peripheral blood, taken in a trial of Ad26.COV2.S vaccine versus placebo. The CDR3 protein is CSASLTGGLEQYF. The CDR3 coding sequence is TGCAGTGCTAGTCTTACAGGGGGTCTCGAGCAGTACTTC.